This is a list of T cell receptor beta chains from one sample in a study of CD8+ T cells in alopecia areata. The method was immunoSEQ multiplex PCR; TCRdb's version includes in-frame clones alone and lacks a portion of them. This sample has 150,000 or so clones; roughly 50% occur once, and the top ten carry over 5.5%. The sequenced sample was CD4+ T cells sorted from blood. Receptors originate from a human donor with alopecia areata. CDR3s include the opening cysteine and the closing phenylalanine or tryptophan. Each record gives: clone size, D gene, V gene, J gene, CDR3 protein, CDR3 DNA. The D gene is left open where the match is weak. For some rows the clone size is stated as once, few or many, or as a class when expanded; others skip it.

clone size: .
D gene: TRBD1
V gene: TRBV30
J gene: TRBJ1-1
CDR3 protein: CAWSSGGTEAFF
CDR3 DNA: TGTGCCTGGAGCTCAGGGGGGACTGAAGCTTTCTTT

clone size: .
D gene: .
V gene: TRBV5-1
J gene: TRBJ2-5
CDR3 protein: CASTRDIQETQYF
CDR3 DNA: TGCGCCAGCACCAGGGACATTCAAGAGACCCAGTACTTC

clone size: .
D gene: .
V gene: TRBV11-3
J gene: TRBJ2-6
CDR3 protein: CASSPGVSGAGANVLTF
CDR3 DNA: TGTGCCAGCAGCCCAGGGGTGTCGGGGGCTGGGGCCAACGTCCTGACTTTC

clone size: .
D gene: TRBD1
V gene: TRBV5-1
J gene: TRBJ2-7
CDR3 protein: CASSSGTVYEQYF
CDR3 DNA: TGCGCCAGCAGTTCTGGGACAGTCTACGAGCAGTACTTC

clone size: few
D gene: .
V gene: TRBV6-5
J gene: TRBJ2-3
CDR3 protein: CASRERVTDTQYF
CDR3 DNA: TGTGCCAGCAGAGAAAGAGTCACAGATACGCAGTATTTT

clone size: .
D gene: .
V gene: TRBV28
J gene: TRBJ2-3
CDR3 protein: CASSPQLGGQGTDTQYF
CDR3 DNA: TGTGCCAGCAGTCCCCAGTTGGGTGGCCAGGGGACAGATACGCAGTATTTT

clone size: few
D gene: .
V gene: TRBV7-9
J gene: TRBJ2-3
CDR3 protein: CASSPYGYTQYF
CDR3 DNA: TGTGCCAGCAGCCCCTACGGTTATACGCAGTATTTT

clone size: .
D gene: .
V gene: TRBV29-1
J gene: TRBJ1-1
CDR3 protein: CSVEDDGGATAEAFF
CDR3 DNA: TGCAGCGTTGAAGATGATGGGGGCGCGACGGCTGAAGCTTTCTTT

clone size: .
D gene: .
V gene: TRBV19
J gene: TRBJ2-5
CDR3 protein: CASSSGPRQETQYF
CDR3 DNA: TGTGCCAGTAGCTCTGGGCCGAGACAAGAGACCCAGTACTTC

clone size: few
D gene: .
V gene: TRBV29-1
J gene: TRBJ1-1
CDR3 protein: CSVTRLAGGTEAFF
CDR3 DNA: TGCAGCGTTACAAGACTCGCGGGGGGCACTGAAGCTTTCTTT

clone size: .
D gene: TRBD2
V gene: TRBV5-4
J gene: TRBJ2-1
CDR3 protein: CASSSNSGRAGNEQFF
CDR3 DNA: TGTGCCAGCAGCTCGAATAGCGGGAGGGCCGGCAATGAGCAGTTCTTC

clone size: few
D gene: .
V gene: TRBV7-9
J gene: TRBJ2-3
CDR3 protein: CASSLVSGSTDTQYF
CDR3 DNA: TGTGCCAGCAGCTTGGTGTCGGGTAGCACAGATACGCAGTATTTT

clone size: few
D gene: .
V gene: TRBV7-9
J gene: TRBJ2-2
CDR3 protein: CASSLAQGGELFF
CDR3 DNA: TGTGCCAGCAGCTTAGCGCAAGGCGGGGAGCTGTTTTTT

clone size: few
D gene: .
V gene: TRBV5-1
J gene: TRBJ2-1
CDR3 protein: CASSPGNHEQFF
CDR3 DNA: TGCGCCAGCAGCCCCGGTAACCATGAGCAGTTCTTC

clone size: few
D gene: .
V gene: TRBV7-9
J gene: TRBJ1-1
CDR3 protein: CASSRDSNTEAFF
CDR3 DNA: TGTGCCAGCAGCCGGGACTCAAACACTGAAGCTTTCTTT

clone size: .
D gene: .
V gene: TRBV5-1
J gene: TRBJ2-5
CDR3 protein: CASSLTPRRDQETQYF
CDR3 DNA: TGCGCCAGCAGCTTGACCCCCAGGCGGGACCAAGAGACCCAGTACTTC

clone size: .
D gene: .
V gene: TRBV7-9
J gene: TRBJ2-5
CDR3 protein: CASSLATNQETQYF
CDR3 DNA: TGTGCCAGCAGCTTAGCGACTAACCAAGAGACCCAGTACTTC

clone size: once
D gene: .
V gene: TRBV29-1
J gene: TRBJ1-2
CDR3 protein: CSVGEQDSLYGYTF
CDR3 DNA: TGCAGCGTCGGTGAACAGGATTCCCTCTATGGCTACACCTTC

clone size: few
D gene: .
V gene: TRBV27
J gene: TRBJ2-3
CDR3 protein: CASRRVPGTDTQYF
CDR3 DNA: TGTGCCAGCCGGCGGGTACCGGGCACAGATACGCAGTATTTT

clone size: .
D gene: .
V gene: TRBV29-1
J gene: TRBJ2-6
CDR3 protein: CSVRDSGANVLTF
CDR3 DNA: TGCAGCGTTCGGGACTCTGGGGCCAACGTCCTGACTTTC

clone size: .
D gene: .
V gene: TRBV18
J gene: TRBJ2-4
CDR3 protein: CASSVAKNIQYF
CDR3 DNA: TGTGCCAGCTCTGTAGCCAAAAACATTCAGTACTTC

clone size: .
D gene: .
V gene: TRBV7-9
J gene: TRBJ2-1
CDR3 protein: CASSSAGNHNEQFF
CDR3 DNA: TGTGCCAGCAGCTCGGCCGGGAACCACAATGAGCAGTTCTTC

clone size: few
D gene: .
V gene: TRBV7-9
J gene: TRBJ1-5
CDR3 protein: CASSPGAGNQPQHF
CDR3 DNA: TGTGCCAGCAGCCCTGGAGCGGGGAATCAGCCCCAGCATTTT

clone size: .
D gene: TRBD1
V gene: TRBV6-1
J gene: TRBJ2-1
CDR3 protein: CASSRTGGASEQFF
CDR3 DNA: TGTGCCAGCAGCCGGACAGGGGGGGCCTCTGAGCAGTTCTTC

clone size: .
D gene: .
V gene: TRBV7-6
J gene: TRBJ2-1
CDR3 protein: CASSFHNEQFF
CDR3 DNA: TGTGCCAGCAGCTTCCACAATGAGCAGTTCTTC

clone size: few
D gene: .
V gene: TRBV4-1
J gene: TRBJ2-4
CDR3 protein: CASSQVLGNIQYF
CDR3 DNA: TGCGCCAGCAGCCAAGTTCTGGGGAACATTCAGTACTTC

clone size: .
D gene: TRBD2
V gene: TRBV29-1
J gene: TRBJ2-1
CDR3 protein: CSVKGLAVLDEQFF
CDR3 DNA: TGCAGCGTCAAAGGACTAGCGGTATTGGATGAGCAGTTCTTC

clone size: few
D gene: .
V gene: TRBV29-1
J gene: TRBJ1-2
CDR3 protein: CSATPADYGYTF
CDR3 DNA: TGCAGCGCCACCCCGGCGGACTATGGCTACACCTTC

clone size: .
D gene: .
V gene: TRBV28
J gene: TRBJ2-7
CDR3 protein: CATWDRAYEQYF
CDR3 DNA: TGTGCCACATGGGACCGAGCCTACGAGCAGTACTTC

clone size: few
D gene: .
V gene: TRBV20-1
J gene: TRBJ1-2
CDR3 protein: CSASSGNGYTF
CDR3 DNA: TGCAGTGCTAGCTCGGGGAATGGCTACACCTTC

clone size: .
D gene: .
V gene: TRBV14
J gene: TRBJ2-5
CDR3 protein: CASSQFPETQYF
CDR3 DNA: TGTGCCAGCAGCCAATTTCCAGAGACCCAGTACTTC

clone size: few
D gene: .
V gene: TRBV7-9
J gene: TRBJ2-5
CDR3 protein: CASTTLQYQETQYF
CDR3 DNA: TGTGCCAGCACCACACTCCAGTACCAAGAGACCCAGTACTTC

clone size: .
D gene: .
V gene: TRBV20-1
J gene: TRBJ2-5
CDR3 protein: CSRSGVKTQYF
CDR3 DNA: TGCAGCAGATCGGGGGTGAAGACCCAGTACTTC

clone size: .
D gene: TRBD2
V gene: TRBV10-3
J gene: TRBJ2-6
CDR3 protein: CAISSSGRTGLSGANVLTF
CDR3 DNA: TGTGCCATCAGTTCGAGCGGGAGAACGGGTCTATCTGGGGCCAACGTCCTGACTTTC

clone size: few
D gene: .
V gene: TRBV21-1
J gene: TRBJ2-7
CDR3 protein: CASSKYMGQGAYEQYF
CDR3 DNA: TGTGCCAGCAGCAAATACATGGGACAGGGAGCCTACGAGCAGTACTTC

clone size: .
D gene: .
V gene: TRBV6-1
J gene: TRBJ2-7
CDR3 protein: CASSEGASGGYEQYF
CDR3 DNA: TGTGCCAGCAGTGAAGGGGCCAGCGGCGGCTACGAGCAGTACTTC

clone size: .
D gene: TRBD1
V gene: TRBV27
J gene: TRBJ2-1
CDR3 protein: CASSRRTGKNEQFF
CDR3 DNA: TGTGCCAGCAGTAGACGGACAGGGAAGAATGAGCAGTTCTTC

clone size: .
D gene: TRBD2
V gene: TRBV7-9
J gene: TRBJ2-7
CDR3 protein: CASSLGRLGTSTYEQYF
CDR3 DNA: TGTGCCAGCAGCTTAGGTCGGCTCGGGACTAGCACCTACGAGCAGTACTTC

clone size: few
D gene: .
V gene: TRBV7-2
J gene: TRBJ1-2
CDR3 protein: CASSLRDINYGYTF
CDR3 DNA: TGTGCCAGCAGCTTAAGGGACATTAACTATGGCTACACCTTC

clone size: .
D gene: TRBD2
V gene: TRBV27
J gene: TRBJ2-2
CDR3 protein: CASSLSTSGGVVSGELFF
CDR3 DNA: TGTGCCAGCAGTTTATCGACCTCGGGGGGAGTGGTATCCGGGGAGCTGTTTTTT

clone size: .
D gene: .
V gene: TRBV18
J gene: TRBJ1-2
CDR3 protein: CASSSDTYGYTF
CDR3 DNA: TGTGCCAGCTCATCGGACACCTATGGCTACACCTTC

clone size: once
D gene: .
V gene: TRBV20-1
J gene: TRBJ2-6
CDR3 protein: CRKGVLTF
CDR3 DNA: TGCAGAAAAGGAGTCCTGACTTTC

clone size: once
D gene: .
V gene: TRBV23-1
J gene: TRBJ1-1
CDR3 protein: CASSQPQGGIKMNTEAFF
CDR3 DNA: TGCGCCAGCAGTCAACCCCAAGGGGGGATAAAAATGAACACTGAAGCTTTCTTT

clone size: .
D gene: .
V gene: TRBV7-9
J gene: TRBJ1-5
CDR3 protein: CASTLGNGFNQPQHF
CDR3 DNA: TGTGCCAGCACCCTTGGTAATGGATTCAATCAGCCCCAGCATTTT

clone size: .
D gene: TRBD1
V gene: TRBV29-1
J gene: TRBJ2-5
CDR3 protein: CSLRQGATETQYF
CDR3 DNA: TGCAGCCTCAGACAGGGGGCAACAGAGACCCAGTACTTC

clone size: few
D gene: TRBD1
V gene: TRBV19
J gene: TRBJ2-3
CDR3 protein: CASSITGGNADTQYF
CDR3 DNA: TGTGCCAGTAGTATTACAGGGGGCAACGCAGATACGCAGTATTTT

clone size: .
D gene: TRBD2
V gene: TRBV4-1
J gene: TRBJ2-3
CDR3 protein: CASSQDTSEYVTDTQYF
CDR3 DNA: TGCGCCAGCAGCCAAGATACTAGCGAGTATGTCACAGATACGCAGTATTTT

clone size: .
D gene: .
V gene: TRBV27
J gene: TRBJ2-7
CDR3 protein: CASTPLGSHEQYF
CDR3 DNA: TGTGCCAGCACCCCATTAGGGAGTCACGAGCAGTACTTC

clone size: few
D gene: .
V gene: TRBV18
J gene: TRBJ1-2
CDR3 protein: CASSLYRGVADGYTF
CDR3 DNA: TGTGCCAGCTCACTCTATCGGGGTGTAGCGGATGGCTACACCTTC